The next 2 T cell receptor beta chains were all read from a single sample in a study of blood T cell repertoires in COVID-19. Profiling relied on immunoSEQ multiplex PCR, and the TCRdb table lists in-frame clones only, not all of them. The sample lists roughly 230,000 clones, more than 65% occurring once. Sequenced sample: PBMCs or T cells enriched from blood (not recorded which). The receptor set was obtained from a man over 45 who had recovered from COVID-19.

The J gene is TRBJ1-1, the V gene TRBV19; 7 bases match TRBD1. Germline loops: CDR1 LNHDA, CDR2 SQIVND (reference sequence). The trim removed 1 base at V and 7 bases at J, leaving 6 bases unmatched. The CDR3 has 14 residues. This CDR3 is CASSIGRQGGEAFF. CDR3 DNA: TGTGCCAGTAGTATAGGACGGCAGGGGGGTGAAGCTTTCTTT.

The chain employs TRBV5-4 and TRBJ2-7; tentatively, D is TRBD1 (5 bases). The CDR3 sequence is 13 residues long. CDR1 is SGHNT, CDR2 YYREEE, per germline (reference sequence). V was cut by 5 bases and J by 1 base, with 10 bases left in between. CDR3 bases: TGTGCCAGCAGGGACACTCGATCCTACGAGCAGTACTTC. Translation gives CASRDTRSYEQYF. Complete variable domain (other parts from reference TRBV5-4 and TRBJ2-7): ETGVTQSPTHLIKTRGQQVTLRCSSQSGHNTVSWYQQALGQGPQFIFQYYREEENGRGNFPPRFSGLQFPNYSSELNVNALELDDSALYLCASRDTRSYEQYFGPGTRLTVT.